These 25 T cell receptor beta chains were all obtained from the same sample, sequenced in a study of blood T cell repertoires in COVID-19. Repertoires were generated with immunoSEQ multiplex PCR, while TCRdb's copy carries only in-frame clones and drops some. The data show under 130,000 clones, around 88% seen once. The sequencing input was peripheral blood. These receptor sequences come from a human donor in a cohort sampled during active COVID-19.

The V call is TRBV19, the J call TRBJ2-7, with 8 bases that match TRBD1. Per the germline V gene, CDR1 is LNHDA and CDR2 is SQIVND (reference sequence). This CDR3 spans 14 amino acids. V lost 5 bases to trimming and J lost 1 base; unmatched junction nucleotides: 4. CDR3 residues: CASSVRDRSYEQYF. The CDR3 DNA reads TGTGCCAGTAGTGTCCGGGACAGGTCCTACGAGCAGTACTTC.

This chain links TRBV12-3 or TRBV12-4 with TRBJ2-3; 7 bases fit TRBD1. The CDR3 has 13 residues. V dropped 10 bases and J dropped 2; count of bases not matched to a gene: 6. The CDR3 coding sequence is TGTGCCAACCGGGACAGCACCACAGATACGCAGTATTTT. This sequence encodes CANRDSTTDTQYF.

This chain joins TRBV5-8 and TRBJ1-6; no reliable D call. Trimming shortened V by 0 bases and J by 9 bases, and 10 bases separated the two germline ends. The germline V gene has CDR1 SGHTS and CDR2 YDEGEE. The CDR3 spans 14 residues. The CDR3 bases are TGTGCCAGCAGCTTGGGCTCAGAGGTTTCACCCCTCCACTTT. Protein: CASSLGSEVSPLHF.

CDR3 protein: CASSPTGVRTDTQYF. The CDR3 DNA sequence: TGTGCCAGCAGCCCGACAGGGGTACGCACAGATACGCAGTATTTT. V gene TRBV3-1 (or the pseudogene TRBV3-2) combines with J gene TRBJ2-3, with 8 bases identical to TRBD1. The CDR3 has 15 amino acids. J gave up 1 base and V 4 bases, and 4 bases lay outside the gene matches. Germline CDR1 and CDR2: LGHDT and YNNKEL (reference sequence).

In its sample, this clone was seen once. This sequence joins TRBV12-5 and TRBJ2-2, with 9 bases that match TRBD1. This CDR3 has 16 residues. CDR1 is LGHNT and CDR2 is FRNRAP in the germline V gene. The J segment lost 4 bases and the V segment lost 0 bases, leaving 3 bases of the junction unmatched. DNA for the CDR3: TGTGCTAGTGGTTTGGTACGGACAGGGGTCACCGGGGAGCTGTTTTTT. This gives the protein CASGLVRTGVTGELFF. The whole variable domain, remainder taken from reference TRBV12-5 and TRBJ2-2, is DARVTQTPRHKVTEMGQEVTMRCQPILGHNTVFWYRQTMMQGLELLAYFRNRAPLDDSGMPKDRFSAEMPDATLATLKIQPSEPRDSAVYFCASGLVRTGVTGELFFGEGSRLTVL.

This chain uses TRBV4-3 with TRBJ2-5; D not certain. The CDR3 is 13 residues long. Deletions cut 0 bases from V and 5 bases from J, with 7 bases between. Germline loops: CDR1 LGHNA, CDR2 YSLEER. The chain's CDR3 is CASSQDPVETQYF. CDR3 DNA: TGCGCCAGCAGCCAAGACCCTGTGGAGACCCAGTACTTC.

This clone has only one observation. This chain links TRBV19 with TRBJ1-2, with no clear D. Trimming pared 5 bases from V and 7 bases from J, leaving 26 bases between. This CDR3 spans 17 amino acids. The germline CDR1 and CDR2 sequences are LNHDA and SQIVND (reference sequence). The CDR3, as DNA: TGTGCCAGTAGTGCCCGACCGGGTCAGCCCCTTAGTGGTGGCTACACCTTC. Protein sequence: CASSARPGQPLSGGYTF.

This clone was recorded once. The J gene is TRBJ2-2, the V gene TRBV5-4, with TRBD2 identical over 9 bases. Trimming cost V 4 bases and J 3 bases; bases outside gene matches: 1. Germline values: CDR1 SGHNT, CDR2 YYREEE (reference sequence). CDR3 length equals 14 residues. DNA of the CDR3: TGTGCCAGCAGCCTAGCGGGGCACACCGGGGAGCTGTTTTTT. This gives the protein CASSLAGHTGELFF.

This chain links TRBV6-1 with TRBJ2-3, with D possibly being TRBD2 (5 bases). V gave up 0 bases and J gave up 3 bases, with 13 bases separating them. The length of the CDR3 is 16 residues. CDR1 and CDR2 from the germline V gene are MNHNS and SASEGT. DNA of the CDR3: TGTGCCAGCAGTGAAGCTCGGGAAGTCGGGACAGATACGCAGTATTTT. Protein sequence: CASSEAREVGTDTQYF.

This sequence joins TRBV2 and TRBJ1-2; 7 bases map to TRBD1. CDR3 size: 13 residues. Losses at the gene ends were 7 bases for V and 2 bases for J; bases not matched to a gene: 4. Germline assignment: CDR1 SNHLY and CDR2 FYNNEI. The CDR3 region has the DNA TGTGCCAGCAAGGGACAGAGAAACTATGGCTACACCTTC. This sequence encodes CASKGQRNYGYTF.

The rearrangement uses TRBV18 and TRBJ1-2; 7 nucleotides agree with TRBD1. With V trimmed by 3 bases and J by 3 bases, 10 bases remained unmatched. Germline V gene lookup returns CDR1 KGHSH and CDR2 LQKENI. This CDR3 spans 16 amino acids. CDR3 amino acids: CASSPLDTGADYGYTF. The CDR3 bases are TGTGCCAGCTCACCTTTAGACACAGGGGCGGACTATGGCTACACCTTC. Filled out from reference TRBV18 and TRBJ1-2, the complete variable domain reads NAGVMQNPRHLVRRRGQEARLRCSPMKGHSHVYWYRQLPEEGLKFMVYLQKENIIDESGMPKERFSAEFPKEGPSILRIQQVVRGDSAAYFCASSPLDTGADYGYTFGSGTRLTVV.

This clone appeared a single time. The chain is built from TRBV7-3 and TRBJ2-2; possible D gene TRBD1, 5 bases. V was trimmed by 3 bases and J by 6 bases, leaving 8 bases between them. This CDR3 spans 13 amino acids. Germline assignment: CDR1 SGHTA and CDR2 FQGTGA. The CDR3 sequence: CASSFDSAGELFF. The CDR3, as DNA: TGTGCCAGCAGCTTCGACAGCGCCGGGGAGCTGTTTTTT.

The V call is TRBV6-5, the J call TRBJ1-1, with D uncertain. The CDR3 has 14 amino acids. Deletions cut 0 bases from V and 4 bases from J, with 9 bases between. Germline CDR1 and CDR2: MNHEY and SVGAGI. CDR3 sequence: CASSYSGERTEAFF. In nucleotides, the CDR3 is TGTGCCAGCAGTTACTCTGGGGAGCGCACTGAAGCTTTCTTT.

J is TRBJ2-2 and V is TRBV10-3; D is uncertain. V dropped 0 bases and J dropped 7 bases, with 12 bases sitting between them. Germline-derived CDR1 and CDR2 are ENHRY and SYGVKD. There are 15 residues in the CDR3. The CDR3 is CAISESAAVSGELFF. The CDR3 coding sequence is TGTGCCATCAGTGAGTCCGCGGCAGTAAGCGGGGAGCTGTTTTTT.

V gene TRBV2 combines with J gene TRBJ2-2; D perhaps matches TRBD2 (6 bases). The V end was cut by 6 bases, the J end by 1 base, with 15 bases between. Germline V gene lookup returns CDR1 SNHLY and CDR2 FYNNEI. This CDR3 region has 16 residues. The CDR3 sequence: CASRYTGTLNTGELFF. The CDR3 coding sequence is TGTGCCAGCAGGTATACCGGGACTTTGAACACCGGGGAGCTGTTTTTT.

The chain is built from TRBV5-1 and TRBJ1-6; D is ambiguous. CDR3 length: 14 amino acids. Germline V CDR1 and CDR2: SGHRS, YFSETQ. V gave up 0 bases and J gave up 7 bases, with 8 bases separating them. The DNA of the CDR3 is TGCGCCAGCAGCTTGGGGCTCGAAAATTCACCCCTCCACTTT. Its protein is CASSLGLENSPLHF.

The chain has TRBV2 and TRBJ2-2; 10 positions match TRBD2. The CDR3 has 16 residues. The J segment lost 6 bases and the V segment lost 6 bases, leaving 10 bases of the junction unmatched. Per germline, CDR1 SNHLY and CDR2 FYNNEI. CDR3 coding DNA: TGTGCCAGCAGGCAAAGACTAGCGGGTTTGGCCGGGGAGCTGTTTTTT. Its protein is CASRQRLAGLAGELFF.

This chain links TRBV11-3 with TRBJ2-1, with 7 positions matching TRBD2. The V gene end was trimmed by 4 bases and the J gene end by 7 bases; junction bases not matched to a gene: 10. This CDR3 region has 15 residues. The germline V gene encodes CDR1 SGHNT and CDR2 YENEEA. For the CDR3, the DNA is TGTGCCAGCAGCTCCAGGACTGGCGGGAGAAATGAGCAGTTCTTC. This gives the protein CASSSRTGGRNEQFF.

The rearrangement uses TRBV7-2 and TRBJ2-5; TRBD1 matches 9 bases. Germline V gene data show CDR1 as SGHTA and CDR2 as FQGNSA. This CDR3 has 14 amino acids. Trimming cost V 5 bases and J 1 base; bases outside gene matches: 2. This CDR3 is CASSRTGAQETQYF. The CDR3 DNA follows: TGTGCCAGCAGCAGGACAGGGGCCCAAGAGACCCAGTACTTC.

The J gene is TRBJ1-1, the V gene TRBV5-1; possibly TRBD1 for D (5 bases). In germline, CDR1 is SGHRS, CDR2 YFSETQ. Trimming pared 2 bases from V and 5 bases from J, leaving 13 bases between. The CDR3 loop spans 14 amino acids. This chain's CDR3 is CASSFIGGPTEAFF. The CDR3 DNA follows: TGCGCCAGCAGCTTTATCGGGGGACCGACTGAAGCTTTCTTT.

This clone was detected only once. J is TRBJ1-2 and V is TRBV6-5, with D tentatively TRBD1 (6 bases). This CDR3 is 15 amino acids long. Trimming left V 4 bases short and J 7 bases short, with 19 bases between. Germline V gives CDR1 MNHEY, CDR2 SVGAGI. The chain's CDR3 is CASSFRQAFVGGYTF. CDR3 DNA sequence: TGTGCCAGCAGTTTTCGACAGGCGTTCGTGGGTGGCTACACCTTC.

This chain links TRBV27 with TRBJ1-1; TRBD1 might be the D (6 bases). Germline-derived CDR1 and CDR2 are MNHEY and SMNVEV (reference sequence). The CDR3 is 13 amino acids. The germline V and J ends were trimmed by 5 bases and 8 bases, with 15 bases remaining between them. The CDR3 spells CASSPPDSSEAFF. CDR3 coding DNA: TGTGCCAGCAGTCCCCCGGACAGTTCAGAAGCTTTCTTT.

About this clone: Other DNA sequences in the same sample also yield this CDR3. The chain joins TRBV5-1 to TRBJ1-2, with 9 bases identical to TRBD1. CDR3 size: 14 residues. V shed 4 bases and J 4 bases; nucleotides not matched to a gene: 5. The germline V gene encodes CDR1 SGHRS and CDR2 YFSETQ. The CDR3: CASSPTGQGYGYTF. The CDR3 DNA reads TGCGCCAGCAGCCCGACGGGACAGGGCTATGGCTACACCTTC.

This sequence joins TRBV7-2 and TRBJ1-5, with D perhaps TRBD1 (6 bases). There are 15 residues in the CDR3. V was cut by 4 bases and J by 1 base, with 11 bases left in between. Per the germline V gene, CDR1 is SGHTA and CDR2 is FQGNSA. In nucleotides, the CDR3 is TGTGCCAGCAGCTCCCGGGGGGCGAGCAATCAGCCCCAGCATTTT. Its translation is CASSSRGASNQPQHF.

Turning to this clone: Germline is not matched at one junction end, which may reflect a read error. The chain employs TRBV9 and TRBJ1-6; no clear D gene. Germline V gene lookup returns CDR1 SGDLS and CDR2 YYNGEE. This CDR3 has 16 residues. The CDR3, as DNA: TGTGCCAGCAGCGTAGACCCCCAGACTTATACTTCACCCCTCCACTTT. The encoded protein is CASSVDPQTYTSPLHF.